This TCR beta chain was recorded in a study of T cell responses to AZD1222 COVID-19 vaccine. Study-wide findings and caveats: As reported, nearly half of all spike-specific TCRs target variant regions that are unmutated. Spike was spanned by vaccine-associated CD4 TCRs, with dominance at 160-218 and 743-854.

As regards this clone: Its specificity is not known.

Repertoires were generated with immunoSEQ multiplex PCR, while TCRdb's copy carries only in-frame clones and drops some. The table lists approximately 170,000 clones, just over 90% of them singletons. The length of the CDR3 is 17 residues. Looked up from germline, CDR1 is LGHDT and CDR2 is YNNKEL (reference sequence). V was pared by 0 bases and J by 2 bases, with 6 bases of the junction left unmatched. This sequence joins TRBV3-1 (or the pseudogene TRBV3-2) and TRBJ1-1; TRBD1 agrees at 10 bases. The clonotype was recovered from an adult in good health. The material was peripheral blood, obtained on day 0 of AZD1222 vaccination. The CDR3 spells CASSQDPGQGSNTEAFF. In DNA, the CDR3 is TGTGCCAGCAGCCAAGATCCGGGACAGGGGAGTAACACTGAAGCTTTCTTT.